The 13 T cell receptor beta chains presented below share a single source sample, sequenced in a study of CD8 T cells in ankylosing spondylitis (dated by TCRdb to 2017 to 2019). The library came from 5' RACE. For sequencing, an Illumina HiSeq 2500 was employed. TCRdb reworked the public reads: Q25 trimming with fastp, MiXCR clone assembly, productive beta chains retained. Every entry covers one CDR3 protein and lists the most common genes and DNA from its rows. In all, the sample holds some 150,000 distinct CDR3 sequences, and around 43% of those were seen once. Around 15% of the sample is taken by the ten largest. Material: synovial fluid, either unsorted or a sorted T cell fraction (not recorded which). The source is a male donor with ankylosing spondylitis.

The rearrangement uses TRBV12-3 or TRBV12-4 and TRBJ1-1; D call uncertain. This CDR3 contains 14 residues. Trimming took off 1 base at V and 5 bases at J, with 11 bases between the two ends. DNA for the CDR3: TGTGCCAGCAGTTTAGGGGAGGGCAAGACTGAAGCTTTCTTT. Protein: CASSLGEGKTEAFF.

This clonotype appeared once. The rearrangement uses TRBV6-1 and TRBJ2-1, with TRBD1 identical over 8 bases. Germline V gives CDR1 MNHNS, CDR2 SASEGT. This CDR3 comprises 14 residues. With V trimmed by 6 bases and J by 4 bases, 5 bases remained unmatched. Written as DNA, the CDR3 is TGTGCCAGCAGCAGACAGGGGAGATACAATGAGCAGTTCTTC. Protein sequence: CASSRQGRYNEQFF.

The CDR3 nucleotides are TGTGCCAGCAGCTTAGGGAAAACTATTTGGCCACTCTCAACCCCAAGCACAGATACGCAGTATTTT. This translates into CASSLGKTIWPLSTPSTDTQYF. This chain uses TRBV11-3 with TRBJ2-3, with D unclear. Germline lookup yields CDR1 SGHNT and CDR2 YENEEA. CDR3 length: 22 amino acids. V was clipped by 1 base and J by 0 bases, with 29 bases between them.

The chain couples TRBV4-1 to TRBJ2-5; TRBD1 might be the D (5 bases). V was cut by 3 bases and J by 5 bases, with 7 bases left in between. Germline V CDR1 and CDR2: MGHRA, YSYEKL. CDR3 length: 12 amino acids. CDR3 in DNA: TGCGCCAGCAGCCAGGCAGGGGAGACCCAGTACTTC. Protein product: CASSQAGETQYF.

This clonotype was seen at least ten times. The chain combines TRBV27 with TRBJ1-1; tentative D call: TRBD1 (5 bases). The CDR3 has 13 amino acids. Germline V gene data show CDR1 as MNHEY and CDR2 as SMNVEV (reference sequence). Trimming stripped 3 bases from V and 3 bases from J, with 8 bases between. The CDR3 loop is CASSFSGYTEAFF. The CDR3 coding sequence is TGTGCCAGCAGTTTCTCAGGGTACACTGAAGCTTTCTTT.

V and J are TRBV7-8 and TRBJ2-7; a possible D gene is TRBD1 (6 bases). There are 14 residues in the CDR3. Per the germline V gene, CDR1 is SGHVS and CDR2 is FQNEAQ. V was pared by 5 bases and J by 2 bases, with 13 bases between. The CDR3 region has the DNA TGTGCCAGCAGCCACAGGACAGAAACCTACGAGCAGTACTTC. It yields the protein CASSHRTETYEQYF.

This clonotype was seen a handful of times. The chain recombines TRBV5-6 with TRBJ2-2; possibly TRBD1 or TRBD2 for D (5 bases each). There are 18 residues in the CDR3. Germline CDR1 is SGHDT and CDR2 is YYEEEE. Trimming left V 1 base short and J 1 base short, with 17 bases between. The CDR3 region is CASSLIAPWGWNTGELFF. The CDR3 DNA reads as TGTGCCAGCAGCTTGATTGCCCCGTGGGGGTGGAACACCGGGGAGCTGTTTTTT. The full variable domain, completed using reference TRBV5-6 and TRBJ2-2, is DAGVTQSPTHLIKTRGQQVTLRCSPKSGHDTVSWYQQALGQGPQFIFQYYEEEERQRGNFPDRFSGHQFPNYSSELNVNALLLGDSALYLCASSLIAPWGWNTGELFFGEGSRLTVL.

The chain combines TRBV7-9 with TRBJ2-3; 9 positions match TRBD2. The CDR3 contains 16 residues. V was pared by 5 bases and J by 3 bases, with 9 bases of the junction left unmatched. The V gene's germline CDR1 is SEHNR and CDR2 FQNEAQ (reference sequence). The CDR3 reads CASSALKTSGTDTQYF. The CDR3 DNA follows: TGTGCCAGCAGCGCACTCAAGACTAGCGGAACAGATACGCAGTATTTT.

The CDR3 sequence: CASSLEGIGSYNEQFF. The CDR3 DNA reads as TGTGCCAGCAGTTTAGAGGGGATAGGGTCCTACAATGAGCAGTTCTTC. This chain connects TRBV27 to TRBJ2-1; D is perhaps TRBD1 or TRBD2 (5 bases each). CDR1 is MNHEY, CDR2 SMNVEV, per germline (reference sequence). The V end lost 2 bases, the J end lost 1 base, and 12 bases lay between the germline ends. The CDR3 consists of 16 residues.

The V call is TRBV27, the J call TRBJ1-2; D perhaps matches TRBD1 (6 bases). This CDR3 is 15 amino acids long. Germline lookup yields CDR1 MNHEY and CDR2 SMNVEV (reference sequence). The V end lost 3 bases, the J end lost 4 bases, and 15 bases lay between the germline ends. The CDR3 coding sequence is TGTGCCAGCAGTTTGACAGGTTGGGCCCTCTATGGCTACACCTTC. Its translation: CASSLTGWALYGYTF.

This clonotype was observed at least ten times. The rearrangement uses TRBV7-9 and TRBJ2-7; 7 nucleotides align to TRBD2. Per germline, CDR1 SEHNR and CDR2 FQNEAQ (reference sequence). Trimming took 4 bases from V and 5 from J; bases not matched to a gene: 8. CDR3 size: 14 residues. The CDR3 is CASSSKRDPHEQYF. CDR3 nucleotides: TGTGCCAGCAGCTCAAAGCGGGACCCCCACGAGCAGTACTTC.

The CDR3, as DNA: TGCAGCGTTGAGGCAGGGTTCAACGAGCAGTACTTC. Translating it yields CSVEAGFNEQYF. The chain links TRBV29-1 to TRBJ2-7; D possibly corresponds to TRBD1 (5 bases). CDR3 length equals 12 residues. Germline values: CDR1 SQVTM, CDR2 ANQGSEA. V lost 3 bases, J lost 5 bases, and 11 bases lay in between.

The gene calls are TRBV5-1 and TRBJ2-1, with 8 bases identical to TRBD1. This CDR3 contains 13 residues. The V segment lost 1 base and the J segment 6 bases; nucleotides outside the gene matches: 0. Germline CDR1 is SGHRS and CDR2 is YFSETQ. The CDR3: CASSLQGANEQFF. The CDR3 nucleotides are TGCGCCAGCAGCTTGCAGGGGGCCAATGAGCAGTTCTTC.